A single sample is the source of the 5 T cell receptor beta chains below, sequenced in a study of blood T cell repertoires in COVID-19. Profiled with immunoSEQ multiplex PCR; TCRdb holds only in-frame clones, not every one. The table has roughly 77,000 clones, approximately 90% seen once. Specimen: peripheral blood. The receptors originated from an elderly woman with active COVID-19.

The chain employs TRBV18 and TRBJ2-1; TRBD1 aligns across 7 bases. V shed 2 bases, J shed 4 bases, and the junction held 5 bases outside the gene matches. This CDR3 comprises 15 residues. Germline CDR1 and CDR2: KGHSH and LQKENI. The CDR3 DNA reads TGTGCCAGCTCACCAATGGCACAGGGGTACAATGAGCAGTTCTTC. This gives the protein CASSPMAQGYNEQFF.

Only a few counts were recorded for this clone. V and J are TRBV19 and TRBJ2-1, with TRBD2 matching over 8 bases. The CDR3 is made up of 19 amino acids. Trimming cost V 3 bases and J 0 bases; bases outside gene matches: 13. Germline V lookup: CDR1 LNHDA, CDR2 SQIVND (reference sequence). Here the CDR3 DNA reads TGTGCCAGTAGTATCTCGGGACTAGTTTTCGCGAGCTCCTACAATGAGCAGTTCTTC. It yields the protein CASSISGLVFASSYNEQFF.

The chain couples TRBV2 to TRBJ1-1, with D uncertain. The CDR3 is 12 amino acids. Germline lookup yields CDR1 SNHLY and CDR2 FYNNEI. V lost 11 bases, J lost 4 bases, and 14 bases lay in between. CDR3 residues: CASNTGGTEAFF. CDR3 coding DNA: TGTGCCTCAAACACGGGAGGCACTGAAGCTTTCTTT.

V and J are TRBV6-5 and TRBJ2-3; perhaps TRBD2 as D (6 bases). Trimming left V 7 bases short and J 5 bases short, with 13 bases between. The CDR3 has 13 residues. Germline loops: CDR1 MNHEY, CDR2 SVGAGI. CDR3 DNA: TGTGCCAGCACCGGAGGGAATCGAGATACGCAGTATTTT. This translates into CASTGGNRDTQYF.

The CDR3 sequence is CASSQGQGAGTGELFF. CDR3 in DNA: TGTGCCAGTAGCCAAGGACAGGGGGCTGGGACCGGGGAGCTGTTTTTT. The rearrangement links TRBV19 to TRBJ2-2, with TRBD1 matching over 11 bases. This CDR3 is 16 amino acids long. J was trimmed by 5 bases and V by 6 bases; bases with no gene match: 8. Germline CDR1 and CDR2: LNHDA and SQIVND (reference sequence). The variable domain in full, completed from reference TRBV19 and TRBJ2-2, reads DGGITQSPKYLFRKEGQNVTLSCEQNLNHDAMYWYRQDPGQGLRLIYYSQIVNDFQKGDIAEGYSVSREKKESFPLTVTSAQKNPTAFYLCASSQGQGAGTGELFFGEGSRLTVL.